This TCR beta chain was obtained from a study of CD8 T cells in Susac syndrome. The multiple sclerosis control group comprised treatment-naive patients with stable or active relapsing-remitting disease. RNA amounts of about 0.5 to 1 ug underwent reverse transcription with random hexamers. Each CDR3 protein is one row after TCRdb ran MiXCR on the immunoSEQ multiplex PCR reads. The sample holds roughly 200,000 distinct CDR3 sequences, 95% seen once. The sample taken for sequencing was CD4+ T cells from PBMCs. The TCR originated in a human donor with multiple sclerosis.

CDR3 coding DNA: TGCAGTGCTCATGCCGGGACTACTAACACAGATACGCAGTATTTT. Residues: CSAHAGTTNTDTQYF. The rearrangement uses TRBV20-1 and TRBJ2-3; TRBD2 agrees at 7 bases. Germline V lookup: CDR1 DFQATT, CDR2 SNEGSKA (reference sequence). The CDR3 consists of 15 residues. Losses at the gene ends were 5 bases for V and 2 bases for J; bases not matched to a gene: 10.